The clone carrying this TCR beta chain showed up many times. What it binds is not known. The germline V and J ends were trimmed by 1 base and 0 bases, with 7 bases remaining between them. The CDR3 loop spans 15 amino acids. Looked up from germline, CDR1 is MDHEN and CDR2 is SYDVKM. The data are from a study of T cells in Graves' hyperthyroidism and ophthalmopathy. Study-wide points: A 13 V-J signature model discriminated ophthalmopathy versus stable hyperthyroidism.

TCR beta CDR3 sequences were amplified from RNA transcripts. The primer set for the first-round RT-PCR of the TCR CDR3 was HTBI. TCRdb passed the multiplex PCR reads through MiXCR, listing each CDR3 protein once. Of fewer than 800,000 distinct CDR3 sequences listed, approximately 16% are singletons. The specimen sequenced was blood. V usage is TRBV28 and J usage is TRBJ2-1, with D unresolved. The receptor was derived from a man aged 18 to 29 with Graves' hyperthyroidism. The CDR3 sequence is CASSLLGISYNEQFF. CDR3 nucleotides: TGTGCCAGCAGTTTATTAGGGATCTCCTACAATGAGCAGTTCTTC.